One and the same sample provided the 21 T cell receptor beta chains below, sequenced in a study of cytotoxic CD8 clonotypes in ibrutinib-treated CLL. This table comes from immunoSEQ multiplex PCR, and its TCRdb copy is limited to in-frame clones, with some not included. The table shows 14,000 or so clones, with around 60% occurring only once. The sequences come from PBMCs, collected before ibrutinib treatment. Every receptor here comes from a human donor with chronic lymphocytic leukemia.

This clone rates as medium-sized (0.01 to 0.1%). CDR3 in DNA: TGTGCCAGCAGCTCCCCAGTCCTAAATCAGCCCCAGCATTTT. It codes for CASSSPVLNQPQHF. The chain employs TRBV7-9 and TRBJ1-5; D is ambiguous. The CDR3 spans 14 residues. Germline assignment: CDR1 SEHNR and CDR2 FQNEAQ (reference sequence). V was trimmed by 4 bases and J by 4 bases, leaving 11 bases between them.

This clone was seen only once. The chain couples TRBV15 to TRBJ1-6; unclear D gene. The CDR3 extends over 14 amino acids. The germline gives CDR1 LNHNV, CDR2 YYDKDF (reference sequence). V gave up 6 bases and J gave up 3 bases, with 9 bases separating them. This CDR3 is CATRDGIYNSPLHF. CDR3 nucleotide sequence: TGTGCCACCAGGGACGGTATCTATAATTCACCCCTCCACTTT.

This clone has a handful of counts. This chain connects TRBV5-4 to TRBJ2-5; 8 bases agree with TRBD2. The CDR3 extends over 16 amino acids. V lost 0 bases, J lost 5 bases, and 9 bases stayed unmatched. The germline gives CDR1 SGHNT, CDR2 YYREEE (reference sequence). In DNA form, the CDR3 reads TGTGCCAGCAGCTTGGCCCCGGGACTAGGGGGGGAGACCCAGTACTTC. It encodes CASSLAPGLGGETQYF.

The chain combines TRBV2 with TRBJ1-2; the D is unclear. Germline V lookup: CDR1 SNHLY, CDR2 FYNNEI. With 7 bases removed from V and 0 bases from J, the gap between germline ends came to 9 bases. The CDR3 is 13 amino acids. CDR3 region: CASMTPTNYGYTF. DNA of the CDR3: TGTGCCAGCATGACCCCAACTAACTATGGCTACACCTTC.

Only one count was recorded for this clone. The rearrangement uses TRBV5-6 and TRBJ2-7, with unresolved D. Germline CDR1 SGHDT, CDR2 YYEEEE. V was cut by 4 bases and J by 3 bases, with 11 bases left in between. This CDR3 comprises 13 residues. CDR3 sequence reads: CASSLQAFYEQYF. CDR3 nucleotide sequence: TGTGCCAGCAGCCTCCAGGCTTTCTACGAGCAGTACTTC.

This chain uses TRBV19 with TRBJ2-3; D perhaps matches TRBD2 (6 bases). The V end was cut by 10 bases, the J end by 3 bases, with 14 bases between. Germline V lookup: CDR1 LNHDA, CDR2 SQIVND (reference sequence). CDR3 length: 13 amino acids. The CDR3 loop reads CATARRETDTQYF. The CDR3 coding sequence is TGTGCCACCGCCAGGCGGGAAACAGATACGCAGTATTTT. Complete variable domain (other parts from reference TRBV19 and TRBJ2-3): DGGITQSPKYLFRKEGQNVTLSCEQNLNHDAMYWYRQDPGQGLRLIYYSQIVNDFQKGDIAEGYSVSREKKESFPLTVTSAQKNPTAFYLCATARRETDTQYFGPGTRLTVL.

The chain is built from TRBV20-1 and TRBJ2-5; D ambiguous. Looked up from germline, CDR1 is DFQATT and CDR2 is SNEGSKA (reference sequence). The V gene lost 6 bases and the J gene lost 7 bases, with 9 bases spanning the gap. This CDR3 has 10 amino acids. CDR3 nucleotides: TGCAGTGCCCACTGGGCGACCCAGTACTTC. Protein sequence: CSAHWATQYF.

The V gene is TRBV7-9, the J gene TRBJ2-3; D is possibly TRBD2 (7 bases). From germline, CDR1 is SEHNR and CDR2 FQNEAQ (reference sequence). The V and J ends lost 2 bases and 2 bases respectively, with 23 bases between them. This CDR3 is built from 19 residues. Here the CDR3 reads CASSLRGTGGTPHTDTQYF. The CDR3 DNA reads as TGTGCCAGCAGCTTACGGGGGACCGGGGGGACACCCCACACAGATACGCAGTATTTT.

In DNA form, the CDR3 reads TGTGCCAGCACCCTAGCGGGTACCTCCTACGAGCAGTACTTC. It yields the protein CASTLAGTSYEQYF. The rearrangement links TRBV6-1 to TRBJ2-7; 8 nucleotides agree with TRBD2. V gave up 7 bases and J gave up 0 bases; unmatched junction bases: 5. CDR1 and CDR2 from the germline V gene are MNHNS and SASEGT. This CDR3 has 14 residues.

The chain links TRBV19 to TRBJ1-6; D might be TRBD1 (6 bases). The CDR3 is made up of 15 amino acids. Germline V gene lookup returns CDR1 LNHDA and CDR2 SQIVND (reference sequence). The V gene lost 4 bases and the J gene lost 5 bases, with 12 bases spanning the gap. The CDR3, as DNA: TGTGCCAGTAGTAAAAGGACAGAAAATAATTCACCCCTCCACTTT. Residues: CASSKRTENNSPLHF.

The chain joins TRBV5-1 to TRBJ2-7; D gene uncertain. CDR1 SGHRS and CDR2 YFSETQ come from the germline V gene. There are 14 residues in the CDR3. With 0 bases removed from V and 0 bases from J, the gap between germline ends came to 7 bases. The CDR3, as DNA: TGCGCCAGCAGCTTGGCGGGCGACTCCTACGAGCAGTACTTC. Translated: CASSLAGDSYEQYF.

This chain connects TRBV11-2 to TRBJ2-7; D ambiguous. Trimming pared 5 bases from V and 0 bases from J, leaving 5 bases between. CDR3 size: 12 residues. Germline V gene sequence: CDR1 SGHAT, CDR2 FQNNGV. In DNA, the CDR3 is TGTGCCAGCAGCCTTACCTCCTACGAGCAGTACTTC. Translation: CASSLTSYEQYF.

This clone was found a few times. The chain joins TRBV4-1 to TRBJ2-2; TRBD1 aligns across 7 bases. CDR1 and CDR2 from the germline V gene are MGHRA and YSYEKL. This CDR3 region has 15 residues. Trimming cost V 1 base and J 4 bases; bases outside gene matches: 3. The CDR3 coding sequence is TGCGCCAGCAGCCAAGCCGGGACAGCCACCGGGGAGCTGTTTTTT. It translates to CASSQAGTATGELFF.

The CDR3 nucleotides are TGTGCCACCAGCGGAAGACCGGGACAGGGGGTGGGAGATGGCTACACCTTC. The encoded protein is CATSGRPGQGVGDGYTF. J is TRBJ1-2 and V is TRBV15; 11 bases agree with TRBD1. Germline V gives CDR1 LNHNV, CDR2 YYDKDF (reference sequence). The CDR3 length is 17 residues. The V and J ends lost 5 bases and 6 bases, in that order; junction bases with no gene match: 14.

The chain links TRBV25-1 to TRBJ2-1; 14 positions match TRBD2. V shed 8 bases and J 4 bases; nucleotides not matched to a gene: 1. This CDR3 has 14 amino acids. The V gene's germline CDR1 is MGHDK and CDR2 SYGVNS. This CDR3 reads CASRTSGGYNEQFF. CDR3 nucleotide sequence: TGTGCCAGCCGGACTAGCGGGGGGTACAATGAGCAGTTCTTC. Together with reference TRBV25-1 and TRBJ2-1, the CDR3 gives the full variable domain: EADIYQTPRYLVIGTGKKITLECSQTMGHDKMYWYQQDPGMELHLIHYSYGVNSTEKGDLSSESTVSRIRTEHFPLTLESARPSHTSQYLCASRTSGGYNEQFFGPGTRLTVL.

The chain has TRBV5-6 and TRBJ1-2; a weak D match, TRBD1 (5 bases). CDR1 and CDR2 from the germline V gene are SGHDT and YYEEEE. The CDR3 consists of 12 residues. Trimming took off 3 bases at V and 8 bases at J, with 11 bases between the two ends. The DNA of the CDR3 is TGTGCCAGCAGCTCCCTGGGGGAAGGCTACACCTTC. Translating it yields CASSSLGEGYTF.

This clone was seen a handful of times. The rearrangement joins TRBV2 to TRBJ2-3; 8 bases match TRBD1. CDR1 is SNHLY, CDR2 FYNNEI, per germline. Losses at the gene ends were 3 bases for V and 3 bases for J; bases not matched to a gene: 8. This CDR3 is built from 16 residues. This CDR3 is CASSDPDRDSTDTQYF. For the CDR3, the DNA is TGTGCCAGCAGTGACCCGGACAGGGATTCGACAGATACGCAGTATTTT.

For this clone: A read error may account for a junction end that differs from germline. The CDR3 region is CATSGSPGQGDSRYTF. In nucleotides, the CDR3 is TGTGCCACCAGTGGGTCCCCGGGACAGGGGGACTCTCGCTACACCTTC. V is TRBV10-3 and J is TRBJ1-2; 11 bases line up with TRBD1. The CDR3 runs to 16 residues. From germline, CDR1 is ENHRY and CDR2 SYGVKD.

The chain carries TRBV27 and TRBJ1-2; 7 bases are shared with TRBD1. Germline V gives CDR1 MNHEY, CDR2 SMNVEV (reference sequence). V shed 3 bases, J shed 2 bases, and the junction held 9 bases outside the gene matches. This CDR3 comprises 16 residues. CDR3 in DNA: TGTGCCAGCAGTTTCTGGCAGGGACAGAAAAACTATGGCTACACCTTC. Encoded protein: CASSFWQGQKNYGYTF.

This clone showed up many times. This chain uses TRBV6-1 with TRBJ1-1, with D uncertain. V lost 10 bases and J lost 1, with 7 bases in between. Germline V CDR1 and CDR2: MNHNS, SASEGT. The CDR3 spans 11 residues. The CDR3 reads CATLENTEAFF. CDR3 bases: TGTGCCACCCTTGAGAACACTGAAGCTTTCTTT.

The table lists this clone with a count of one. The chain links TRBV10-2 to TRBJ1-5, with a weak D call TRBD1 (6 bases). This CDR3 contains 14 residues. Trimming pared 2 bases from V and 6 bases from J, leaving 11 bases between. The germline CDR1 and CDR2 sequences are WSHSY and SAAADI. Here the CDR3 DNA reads TGCGCCAGCAGTGAGGCGGGGACAACTCAGCCCCAGCATTTT. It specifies CASSEAGTTQPQHF.